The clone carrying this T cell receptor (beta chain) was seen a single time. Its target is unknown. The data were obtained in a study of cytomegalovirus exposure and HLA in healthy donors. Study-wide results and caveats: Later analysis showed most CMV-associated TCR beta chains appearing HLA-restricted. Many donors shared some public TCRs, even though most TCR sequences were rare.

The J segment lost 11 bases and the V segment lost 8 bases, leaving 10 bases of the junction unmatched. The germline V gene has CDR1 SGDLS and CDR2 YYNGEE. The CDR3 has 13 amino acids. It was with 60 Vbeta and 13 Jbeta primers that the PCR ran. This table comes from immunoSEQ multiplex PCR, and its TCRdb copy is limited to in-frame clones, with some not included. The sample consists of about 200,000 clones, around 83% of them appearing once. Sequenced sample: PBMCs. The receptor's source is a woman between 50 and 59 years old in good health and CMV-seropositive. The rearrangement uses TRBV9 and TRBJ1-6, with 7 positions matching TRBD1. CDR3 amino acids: CASTTGVLPPLHF. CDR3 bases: TGTGCCAGTACCACAGGGGTTCTTCCACCCCTCCACTTT.